A single sample is the source of the 10 T cell receptor beta chains below, sequenced in a study of T cell responses to AZD1222 COVID-19 vaccine. Sequencing used immunoSEQ multiplex PCR; TCRdb keeps in-frame clones, though not all of them. The sample consists of approximately 110,000 clones, under 90% of them appearing once. The specimen comprised peripheral blood, sampled on day 0 of AZD1222 vaccination. Receptors originate from an adult in good health.

The rearrangement uses TRBV5-1 and TRBJ2-6; the D is unclear. The length of the CDR3 is 16 residues. Germline V gives CDR1 SGHRS, CDR2 YFSETQ. The V gene lost 1 base and the J gene lost 0 bases, with 8 bases spanning the gap. CDR3 amino acids: CASSLPGVSGANVLTF. The CDR3 DNA is TGCGCCAGCAGCTTGCCAGGAGTCTCTGGGGCCAACGTCCTGACTTTC.

Notes on this clone: Other DNA sequences in the sample encode the same CDR3. The chain couples TRBV28 to TRBJ2-3, with TRBD2 matching over 10 bases. CDR3 length equals 16 residues. J gave up 3 bases and V 5 bases, and 8 bases lay outside the gene matches. Germline CDR1 MDHEN, CDR2 SYDVKM. Written as DNA, the CDR3 is TGTGCCAGCAGTCAACTAGCGGGGCGCGCGACAGATACGCAGTATTTT. This sequence encodes CASSQLAGRATDTQYF.

The genes are TRBV2 and TRBJ1-1; weak D call: TRBD1 (6 bases). Germline CDR1 SNHLY, CDR2 FYNNEI. The V end was cut by 6 bases, the J end by 1 base, with 12 bases between. This CDR3 contains 14 residues. The CDR3 sequence is CASSLTGENTEAFF. The DNA for the CDR3 is TGTGCCAGCAGCCTGACAGGTGAGAACACTGAAGCTTTCTTT.

The rearrangement links TRBV7-9 to TRBJ2-7; no firm D call. CDR3 length equals 14 residues. V was cut by 3 bases and J by 4 bases, with 13 bases left in between. Germline loops: CDR1 SEHNR, CDR2 FQNEAQ (reference sequence). For the CDR3, the DNA is TGTGCCAGCAGCTTGGGGTCGATCGGGTACGAGCAGTACTTC. It encodes CASSLGSIGYEQYF.

The chain links TRBV18 to TRBJ2-1, with TRBD2 matching 12 bases. CDR1 is KGHSH and CDR2 is LQKENI in the germline V gene. V trimming: 2 bases; J trimming: 8 bases; junction bases outside the gene matches: 4. CDR3 size: 15 residues. CDR3 sequence: CASSPTSGGFDEQFF. The CDR3 bases are TGTGCCAGCTCACCAACTAGCGGGGGGTTCGATGAGCAGTTCTTC.

The chain combines TRBV30 with TRBJ2-7, with TRBD1 matching 9 bases. With 5 bases clipped from V and 5 bases from J, the junction kept 10 bases outside the gene matches. CDR1 and CDR2 (germline): GTSNPN, SVGIG (reference sequence). CDR3 length equals 14 residues. CDR3 loop: CAWLSGTGWHEQYF. The CDR3 DNA reads as TGTGCCTGGCTGTCCGGGACAGGGTGGCACGAGCAGTACTTC.

The chain links TRBV18 to TRBJ2-7, with a tentative D call TRBD2 (6 bases). The germline gives CDR1 KGHSH, CDR2 LQKENI. V shed 3 bases and J shed 2 bases, with 14 bases lying between them. The CDR3 is 15 amino acids. CDR3 sequence (DNA): TGTGCCAGCTCACCCTCCGGGAGAGCGCCCTACGAGCAGTACTTC. Amino acids: CASSPSGRAPYEQYF.

The chain couples TRBV18 to TRBJ1-1; 10 nucleotides match TRBD1. The CDR3 covers 15 residues. Germline V gives CDR1 KGHSH, CDR2 LQKENI. V lost 6 bases to trimming and J lost 4 bases; unmatched junction nucleotides: 8. The CDR3 loop is CASSPGRDRGTEAFF. The CDR3 DNA reads as TGTGCCAGCTCGCCCGGCCGGGACAGGGGCACTGAAGCTTTCTTT.

The chain combines TRBV3-1 (or the pseudogene TRBV3-2) with TRBJ2-5; a possible D gene is TRBD2 (7 bases). The CDR3 has 15 amino acids. V dropped 3 bases and J dropped 2 bases, with 13 bases sitting between them. CDR1 LGHDT and CDR2 YNNKEL come from the germline V gene (reference sequence). CDR3 protein: CASSHMGGAQETQYF. In DNA, the CDR3 is TGTGCCAGCAGCCACATGGGGGGGGCTCAAGAGACCCAGTACTTC.

This rearrangement joins TRBV2 to TRBJ1-5; D gene unclear. This CDR3 is built from 16 residues. CDR1 is SNHLY, CDR2 FYNNEI, per germline. V dropped 1 base and J dropped 0 bases, with 10 bases sitting between them. In DNA, the CDR3 is TGTGCCAGCAGTGAAGTGGGTCAGGTTAGCAATCAGCCCCAGCATTTT. Amino acid sequence: CASSEVGQVSNQPQHF.